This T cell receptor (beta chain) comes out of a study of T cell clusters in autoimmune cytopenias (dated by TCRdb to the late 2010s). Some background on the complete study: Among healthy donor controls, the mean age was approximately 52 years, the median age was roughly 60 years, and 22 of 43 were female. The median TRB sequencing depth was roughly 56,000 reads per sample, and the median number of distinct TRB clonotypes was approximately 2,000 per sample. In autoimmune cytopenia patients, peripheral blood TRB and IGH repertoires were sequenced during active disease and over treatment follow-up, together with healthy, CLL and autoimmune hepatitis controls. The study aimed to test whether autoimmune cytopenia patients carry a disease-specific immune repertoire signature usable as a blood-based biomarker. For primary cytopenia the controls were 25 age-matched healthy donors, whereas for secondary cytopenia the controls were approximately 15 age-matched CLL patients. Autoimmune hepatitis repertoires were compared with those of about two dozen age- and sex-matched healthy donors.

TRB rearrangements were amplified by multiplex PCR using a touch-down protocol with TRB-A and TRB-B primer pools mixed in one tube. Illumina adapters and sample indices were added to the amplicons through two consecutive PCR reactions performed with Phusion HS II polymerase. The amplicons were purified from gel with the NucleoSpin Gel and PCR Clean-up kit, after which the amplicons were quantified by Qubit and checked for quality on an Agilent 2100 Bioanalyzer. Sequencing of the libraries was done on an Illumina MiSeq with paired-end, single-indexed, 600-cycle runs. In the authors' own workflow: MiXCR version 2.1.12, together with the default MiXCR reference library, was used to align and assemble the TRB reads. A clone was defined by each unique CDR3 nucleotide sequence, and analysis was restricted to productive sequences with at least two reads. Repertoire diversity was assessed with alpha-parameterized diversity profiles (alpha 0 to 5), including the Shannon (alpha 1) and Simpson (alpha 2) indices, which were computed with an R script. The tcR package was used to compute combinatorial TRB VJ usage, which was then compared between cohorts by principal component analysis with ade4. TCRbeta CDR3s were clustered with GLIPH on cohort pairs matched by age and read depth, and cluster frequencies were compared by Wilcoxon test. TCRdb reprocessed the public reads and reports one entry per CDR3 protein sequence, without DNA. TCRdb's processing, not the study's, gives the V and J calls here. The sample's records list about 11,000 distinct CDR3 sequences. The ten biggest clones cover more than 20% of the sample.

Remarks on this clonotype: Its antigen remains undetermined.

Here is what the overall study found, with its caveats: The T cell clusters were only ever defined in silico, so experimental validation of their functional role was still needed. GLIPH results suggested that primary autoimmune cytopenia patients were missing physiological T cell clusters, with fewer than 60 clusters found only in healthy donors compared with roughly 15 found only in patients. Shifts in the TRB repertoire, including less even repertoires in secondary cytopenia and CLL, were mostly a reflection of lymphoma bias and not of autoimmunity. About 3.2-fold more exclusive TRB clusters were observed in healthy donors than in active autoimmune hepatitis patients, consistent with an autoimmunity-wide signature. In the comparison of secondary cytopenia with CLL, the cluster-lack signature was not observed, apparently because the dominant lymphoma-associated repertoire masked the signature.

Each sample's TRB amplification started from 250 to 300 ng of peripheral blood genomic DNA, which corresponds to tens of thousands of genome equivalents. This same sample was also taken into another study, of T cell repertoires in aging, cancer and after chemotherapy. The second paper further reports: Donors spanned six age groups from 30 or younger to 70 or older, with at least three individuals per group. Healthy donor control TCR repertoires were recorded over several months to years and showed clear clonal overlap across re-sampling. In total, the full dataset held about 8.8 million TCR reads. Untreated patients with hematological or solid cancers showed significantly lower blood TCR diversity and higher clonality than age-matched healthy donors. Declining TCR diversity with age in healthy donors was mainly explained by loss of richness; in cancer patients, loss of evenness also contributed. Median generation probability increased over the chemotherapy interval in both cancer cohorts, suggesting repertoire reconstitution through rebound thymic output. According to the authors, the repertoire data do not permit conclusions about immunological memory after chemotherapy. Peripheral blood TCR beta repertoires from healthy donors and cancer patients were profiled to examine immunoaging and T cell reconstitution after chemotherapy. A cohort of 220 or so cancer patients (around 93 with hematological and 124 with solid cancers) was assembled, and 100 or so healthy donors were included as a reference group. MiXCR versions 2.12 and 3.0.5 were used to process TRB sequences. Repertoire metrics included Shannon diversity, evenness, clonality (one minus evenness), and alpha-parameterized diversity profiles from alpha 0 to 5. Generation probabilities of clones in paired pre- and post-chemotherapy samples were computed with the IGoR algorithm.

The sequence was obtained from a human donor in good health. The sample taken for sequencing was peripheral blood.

CDR3 reads: CAISELEDYGYTF. This chain joins TRBV10-3 to TRBJ1-2. From the cysteine up to the phenylalanine, the CDR3 has a length of 13 residues. The protein alone is recorded here. According to the germline V gene, CDR1 reads ENHRY and CDR2 reads SYGVKD.